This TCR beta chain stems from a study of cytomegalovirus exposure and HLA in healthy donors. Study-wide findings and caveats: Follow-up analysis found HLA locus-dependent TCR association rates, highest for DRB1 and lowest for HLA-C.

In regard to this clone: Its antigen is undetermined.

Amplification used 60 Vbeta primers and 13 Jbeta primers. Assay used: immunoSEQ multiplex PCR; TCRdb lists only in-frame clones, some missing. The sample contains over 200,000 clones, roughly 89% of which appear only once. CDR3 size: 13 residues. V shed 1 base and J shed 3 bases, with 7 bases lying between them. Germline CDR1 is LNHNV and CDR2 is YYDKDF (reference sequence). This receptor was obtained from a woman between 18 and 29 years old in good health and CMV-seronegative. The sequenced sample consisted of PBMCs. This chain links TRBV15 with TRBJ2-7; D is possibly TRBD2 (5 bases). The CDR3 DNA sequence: TGTGCCACCAGCAGAGCGGGGAACTACGAGCAGTACTTC. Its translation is CATSRAGNYEQYF.